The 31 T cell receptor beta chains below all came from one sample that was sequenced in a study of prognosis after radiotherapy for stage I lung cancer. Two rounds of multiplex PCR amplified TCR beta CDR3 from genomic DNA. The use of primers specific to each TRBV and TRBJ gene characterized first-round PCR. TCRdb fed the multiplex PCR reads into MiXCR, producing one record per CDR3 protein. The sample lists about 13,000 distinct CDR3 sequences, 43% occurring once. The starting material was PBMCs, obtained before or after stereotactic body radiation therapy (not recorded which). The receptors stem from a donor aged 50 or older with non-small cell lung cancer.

The CDR3 region is CASTDRDYSNQPQHF. CDR3 sequence (DNA): TGTGCCAGTACCGACAGAGATTATAGCAATCAGCCCCAGCATTTT. The rearrangement links TRBV19 to TRBJ1-5; tentatively, D is TRBD1 (5 bases). V was shortened by 7 bases and J by 0 bases, with 13 bases between the two germline ends. The CDR3 consists of 15 residues. Germline loops: CDR1 LNHDA, CDR2 SQIVND (reference sequence).

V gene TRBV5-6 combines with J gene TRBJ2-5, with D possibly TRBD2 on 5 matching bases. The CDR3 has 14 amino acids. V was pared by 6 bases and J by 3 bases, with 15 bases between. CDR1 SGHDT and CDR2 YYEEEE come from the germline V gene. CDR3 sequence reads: CASTRGWGEETQYF. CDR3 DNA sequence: TGTGCCAGCACCCGAGGTTGGGGAGAAGAGACCCAGTACTTC.

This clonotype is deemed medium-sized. The CDR3 sequence: CASSLGGGWAGNTIYF. CDR3 nucleotides: TGTGCCAGCAGCTTAGGCGGGGGCTGGGCTGGAAACACCATATATTTT. The chain is built from TRBV13 and TRBJ1-3; maybe TRBD1 (6 bases). With 0 bases removed from V and 2 bases from J, the gap between germline ends came to 11 bases. The CDR3 spans 16 residues. Germline V CDR1 and CDR2: PRHDT, FYEKMQ (reference sequence). The variable domain in full, with the rest retrieved from reference TRBV13 and TRBJ1-3, is AAGVIQSPRHLIKEKRETATLKCYPIPRHDTVYWYQQGPGQDPQFLISFYEKMQSDKGSIPDRFSAQQFSDYHSELNMSSLELGDSALYFCASSLGGGWAGNTIYFGEGSWLTVV.

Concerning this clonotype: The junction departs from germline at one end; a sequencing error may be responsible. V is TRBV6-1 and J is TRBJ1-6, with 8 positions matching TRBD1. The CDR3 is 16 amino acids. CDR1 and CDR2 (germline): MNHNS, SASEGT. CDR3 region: CASTPAPTGDNSPLHF. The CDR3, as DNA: TGTGCCAGCACCCCAGCGCCGACAGGGGATAATTCACCCCTCCATTTT.

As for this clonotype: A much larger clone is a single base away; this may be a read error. The CDR3 protein is CASIQGLLYEQYF. CDR3 bases: TGCGCCAGCATCCAGGGATTGCTCTACGAGCAGTACTTC. The chain recombines TRBV5-1 with TRBJ2-7; perhaps TRBD1 as D (5 bases). The CDR3 extends over 13 amino acids. Trimming left V 6 bases short and J 3 bases short, with 13 bases between. Germline assignment: CDR1 SGHRS and CDR2 YFSETQ.

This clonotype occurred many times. CDR3 residues: CASSPGLYNSPLHF. The CDR3 coding sequence is TGTGCCAGCTCACCTGGACTGTATAATTCACCCCTCCACTTT. The chain carries TRBV18 and TRBJ1-6, with D unresolved. This CDR3 region has 14 residues. The V gene lost 3 bases and the J gene lost 4 bases, with 7 bases spanning the gap. Germline CDR1 is KGHSH and CDR2 is LQKENI.

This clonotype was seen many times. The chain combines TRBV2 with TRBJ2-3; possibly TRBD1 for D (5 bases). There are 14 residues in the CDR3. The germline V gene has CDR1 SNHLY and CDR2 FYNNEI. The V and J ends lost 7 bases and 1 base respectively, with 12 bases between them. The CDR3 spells CASTQGWGTDTQYF. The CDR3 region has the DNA TGTGCCAGCACCCAGGGATGGGGCACAGATACGCAGTATTTT.

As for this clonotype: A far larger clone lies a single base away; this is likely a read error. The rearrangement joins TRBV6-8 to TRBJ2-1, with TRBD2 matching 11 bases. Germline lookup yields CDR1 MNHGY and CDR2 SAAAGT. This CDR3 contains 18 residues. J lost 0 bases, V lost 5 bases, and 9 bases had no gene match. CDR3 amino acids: CASSVRLAGWPSYNEQFF. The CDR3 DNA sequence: TGTGCCAGCAGTGTACGACTAGCGGGATGGCCCTCCTACAATGAGCAGTTCTTC.

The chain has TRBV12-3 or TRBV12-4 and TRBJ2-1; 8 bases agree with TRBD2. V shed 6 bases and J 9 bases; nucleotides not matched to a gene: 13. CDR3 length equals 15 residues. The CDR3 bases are TGTGCCAGCAGGACCGTGGTAGCGGGAAAGTGTGAGCAGTTCTTC. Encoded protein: CASRTVVAGKCEQFF.

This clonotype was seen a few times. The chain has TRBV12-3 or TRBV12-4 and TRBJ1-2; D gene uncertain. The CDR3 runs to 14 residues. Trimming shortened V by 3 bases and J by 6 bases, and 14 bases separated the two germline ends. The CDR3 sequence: CASSFSSGVNGYTF. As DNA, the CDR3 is TGTGCCAGCAGTTTCTCGTCCGGGGTAAATGGCTACACCTTC.

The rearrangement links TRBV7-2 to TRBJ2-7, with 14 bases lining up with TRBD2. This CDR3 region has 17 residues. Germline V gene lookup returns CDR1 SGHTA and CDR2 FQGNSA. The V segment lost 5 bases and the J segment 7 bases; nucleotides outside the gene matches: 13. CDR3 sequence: CASSVGLAGAWGREQYF. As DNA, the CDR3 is TGTGCCAGCAGCGTGGGACTAGCGGGGGCTTGGGGACGGGAGCAGTACTTC. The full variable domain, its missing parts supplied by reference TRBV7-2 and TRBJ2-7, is GAGVSQSPSNKVTEKGKDVELRCDPISGHTALYWYRQSLGQGLEFLIYFQGNSAPDKSGLPSDRFSAERTGGSVSTLTIQRTQQEDSAVYLCASSVGLAGAWGREQYFGPGTRLTVT.

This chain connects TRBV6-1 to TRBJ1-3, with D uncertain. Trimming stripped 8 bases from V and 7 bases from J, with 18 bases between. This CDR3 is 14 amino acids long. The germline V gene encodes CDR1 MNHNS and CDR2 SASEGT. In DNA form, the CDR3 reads TGTGCCAGCCTCCCTGGTGGGGTCGGGAACACCATATATTTT. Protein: CASLPGGVGNTIYF.

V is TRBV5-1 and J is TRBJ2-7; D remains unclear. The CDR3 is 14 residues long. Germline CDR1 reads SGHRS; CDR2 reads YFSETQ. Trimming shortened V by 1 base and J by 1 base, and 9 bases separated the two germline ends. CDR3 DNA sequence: TGCGCCAGCAGCTTGCCTAGTTCTTCCTACGAGCAGTACTTC. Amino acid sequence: CASSLPSSSYEQYF.

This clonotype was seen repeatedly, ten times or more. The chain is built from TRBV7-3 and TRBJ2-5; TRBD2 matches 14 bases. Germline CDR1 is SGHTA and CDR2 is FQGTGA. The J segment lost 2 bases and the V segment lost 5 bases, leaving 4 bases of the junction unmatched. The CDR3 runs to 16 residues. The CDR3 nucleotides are TGTGCCAGCAGCCCGAGACTAGCGGGGGGGCAAGAGACCCAGTACTTC. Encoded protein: CASSPRLAGGQETQYF.

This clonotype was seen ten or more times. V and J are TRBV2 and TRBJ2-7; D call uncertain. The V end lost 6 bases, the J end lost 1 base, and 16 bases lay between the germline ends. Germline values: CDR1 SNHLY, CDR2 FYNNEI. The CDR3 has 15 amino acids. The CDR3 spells CASSSLTFFSYEQYF. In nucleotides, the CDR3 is TGTGCCAGCAGCTCTTTGACCTTCTTTTCCTACGAGCAGTACTTC.

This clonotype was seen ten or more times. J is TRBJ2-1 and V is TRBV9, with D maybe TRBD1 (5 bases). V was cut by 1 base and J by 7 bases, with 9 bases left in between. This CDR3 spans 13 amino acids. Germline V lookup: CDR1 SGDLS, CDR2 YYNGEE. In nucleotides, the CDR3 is TGTGCCAGCAGCGTACAGGGCCAGAATGAGCAGTTCTTC. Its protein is CASSVQGQNEQFF. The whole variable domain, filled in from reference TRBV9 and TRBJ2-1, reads DSGVTQTPKHLITATGQRVTLRCSPRSGDLSVYWYQQSLDQGLQFLIQYYNGEERAKGNILERFSAQQFPDLHSELNLSSLELGDSALYFCASSVQGQNEQFFGPGTRLTVL.

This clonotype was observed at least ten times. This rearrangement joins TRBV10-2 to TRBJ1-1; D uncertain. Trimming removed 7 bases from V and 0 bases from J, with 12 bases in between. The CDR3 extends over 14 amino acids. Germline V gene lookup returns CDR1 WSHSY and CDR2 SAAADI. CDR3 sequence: CASTFGDMNTEAFF. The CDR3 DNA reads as TGCGCCAGCACCTTCGGAGACATGAACACTGAAGCTTTCTTT.

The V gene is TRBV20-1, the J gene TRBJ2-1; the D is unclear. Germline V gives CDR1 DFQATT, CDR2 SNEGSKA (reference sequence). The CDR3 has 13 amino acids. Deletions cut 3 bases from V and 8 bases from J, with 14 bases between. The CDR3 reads CSASSLLDYEQFF. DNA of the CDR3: TGCAGTGCTAGTTCCCTGCTCGATTATGAGCAGTTCTTC.

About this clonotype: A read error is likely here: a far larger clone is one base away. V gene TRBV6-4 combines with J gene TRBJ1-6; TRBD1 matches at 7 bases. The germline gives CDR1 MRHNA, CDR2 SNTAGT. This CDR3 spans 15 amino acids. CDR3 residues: CVSSADRANNSPLHF. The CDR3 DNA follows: TGTGTCAGCAGCGCTGACAGGGCCAATAATTCACCCCTCCACTTT.

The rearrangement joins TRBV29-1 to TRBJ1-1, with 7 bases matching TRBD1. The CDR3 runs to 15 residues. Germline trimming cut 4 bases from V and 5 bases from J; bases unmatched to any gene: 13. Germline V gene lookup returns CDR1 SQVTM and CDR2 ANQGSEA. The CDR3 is CSVVGPGQWRTEAFF. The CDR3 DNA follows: TGCAGCGTTGTGGGGCCGGGACAGTGGAGAACTGAAGCTTTCTTT.

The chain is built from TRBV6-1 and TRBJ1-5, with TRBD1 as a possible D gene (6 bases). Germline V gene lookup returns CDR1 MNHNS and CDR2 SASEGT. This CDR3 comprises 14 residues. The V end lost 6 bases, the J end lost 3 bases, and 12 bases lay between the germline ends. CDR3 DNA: TGTGCCAGCAGCCTGGACAGAGTCAATCAGCCCCAGCATTTT. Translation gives CASSLDRVNQPQHF.

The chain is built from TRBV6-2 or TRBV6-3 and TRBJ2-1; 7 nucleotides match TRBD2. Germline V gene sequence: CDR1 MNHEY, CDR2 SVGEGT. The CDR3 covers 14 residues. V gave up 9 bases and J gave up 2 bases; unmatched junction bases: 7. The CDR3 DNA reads TGTGCCAGACGCCAGGGAGGGGCCTACAATGAGCAGTTCTTC. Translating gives CARRQGGAYNEQFF.

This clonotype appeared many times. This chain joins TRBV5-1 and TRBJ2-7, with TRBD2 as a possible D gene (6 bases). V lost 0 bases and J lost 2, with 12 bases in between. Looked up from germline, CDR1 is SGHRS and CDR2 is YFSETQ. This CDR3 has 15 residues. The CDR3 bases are TGCGCCAGCAGCTTGGCCCCGGCGGGGCCCTACGAGCAGTACTTC. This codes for CASSLAPAGPYEQYF.

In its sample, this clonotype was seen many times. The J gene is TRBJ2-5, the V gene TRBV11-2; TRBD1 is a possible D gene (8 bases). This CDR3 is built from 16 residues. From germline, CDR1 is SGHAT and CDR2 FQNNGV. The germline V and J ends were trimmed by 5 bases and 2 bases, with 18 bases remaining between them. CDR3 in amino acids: CASSTRQGRGQETQYF. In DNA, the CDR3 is TGTGCCAGCAGCACCCGACAGGGGAGGGGGCAAGAGACCCAGTACTTC.

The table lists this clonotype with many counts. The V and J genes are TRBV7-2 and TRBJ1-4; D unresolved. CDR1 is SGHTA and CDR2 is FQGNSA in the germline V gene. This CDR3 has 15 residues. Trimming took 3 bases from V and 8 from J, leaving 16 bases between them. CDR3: CASSLVGLVEEKLFF. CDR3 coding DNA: TGTGCCAGCAGCTTGGTCGGTTTGGTAGAGGAAAAACTGTTTTTT.

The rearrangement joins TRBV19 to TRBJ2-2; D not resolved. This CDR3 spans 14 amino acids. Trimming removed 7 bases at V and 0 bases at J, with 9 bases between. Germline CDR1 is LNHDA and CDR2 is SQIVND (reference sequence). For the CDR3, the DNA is TGTGCCAGTAAATTTGGCTCGAACACCGGGGAGCTGTTTTTT. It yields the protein CASKFGSNTGELFF.

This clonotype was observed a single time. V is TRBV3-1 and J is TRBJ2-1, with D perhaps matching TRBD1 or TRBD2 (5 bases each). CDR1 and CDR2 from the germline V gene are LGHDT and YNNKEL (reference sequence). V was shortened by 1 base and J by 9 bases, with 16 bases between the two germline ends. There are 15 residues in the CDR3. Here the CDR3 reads CASSQVMGTPVEQFF. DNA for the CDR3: TGTGCCAGCAGCCAAGTAATGGGGACCCCGGTTGAGCAGTTCTTC.

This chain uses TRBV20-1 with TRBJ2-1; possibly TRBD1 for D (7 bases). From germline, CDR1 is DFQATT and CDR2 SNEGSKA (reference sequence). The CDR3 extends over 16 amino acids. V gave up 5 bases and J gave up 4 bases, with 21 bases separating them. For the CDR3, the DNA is TGCAGTGCTGGGGACAGCCGGGACTCCGCATACAATGAGCAGTTCTTC. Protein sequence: CSAGDSRDSAYNEQFF.

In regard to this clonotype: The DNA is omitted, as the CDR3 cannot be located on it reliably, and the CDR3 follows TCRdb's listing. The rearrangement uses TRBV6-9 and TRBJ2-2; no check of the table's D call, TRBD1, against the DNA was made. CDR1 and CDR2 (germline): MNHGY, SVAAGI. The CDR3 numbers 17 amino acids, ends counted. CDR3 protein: CASSTVGQGSYTGEMFF.

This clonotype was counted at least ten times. CDR3 in amino acids: CASSLSPGRLNTQYF. Written as DNA, the CDR3 is TGTGCCAGCAGTTTATCGCCGGGACGCTTGAATACGCAGTATTTT. J is TRBJ2-3 and V is TRBV27; TRBD1 or TRBD2 may be the D gene (5 bases each). There are 15 residues in the CDR3. Germline-derived CDR1 and CDR2 are MNHEY and SMNVEV (reference sequence). The germline V and J ends were trimmed by 0 bases and 7 bases, with 14 bases remaining between them.

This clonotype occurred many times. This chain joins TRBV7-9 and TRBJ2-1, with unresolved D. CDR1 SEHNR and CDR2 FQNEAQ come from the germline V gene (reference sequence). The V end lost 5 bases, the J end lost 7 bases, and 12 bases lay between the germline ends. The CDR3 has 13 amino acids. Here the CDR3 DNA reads TGTGCCAGCAGCCCCCGGCTGCTAAATGAGCAGTTCTTC. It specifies CASSPRLLNEQFF.